The rows below give T cell receptor beta chains drawn from one sample of a study of T-cell reconstitution after alpha-beta-depleted transplantation in children. TCRdb passed the PCR reads through MiXCR, listing each CDR3 protein once. In the table there are some 490,000 distinct CDR3 sequences, under 15% of which are singletons. The material was PBMCs from the stem cell graft donor, obtained from the stem cell graft. The receptors were sampled from a human donor who donated a stem cell graft to a child with combined immunodeficiency. The CDR3 runs from the conserved cysteine through the conserved F or W. The order of the fields is V gene, D gene, clone size, J gene, CDR3 DNA, CDR3 protein. A D gene is named only where the DNA matches it firmly. Only part of the rows carry a size: once, few, many, or a class if the clone is expanded.

V gene: TRBV29-1; D gene: .; clone size: .; J gene: TRBJ2-2; CDR3 DNA: TGCAGCGTTGTGGTTACCGGGGAGCTGTTTTTT; CDR3 protein: CSVVVTGELFF
V gene: TRBV5-1; D gene: .; clone size: once; J gene: TRBJ2-7; CDR3 DNA: TGCGCCAGCAGCTCAGAGGGGCTTACCTACGAGCAGTACTTC; CDR3 protein: CASSSEGLTYEQYF
V gene: TRBV29-1; D gene: TRBD1; clone size: many; J gene: TRBJ1-5; CDR3 DNA: TGCAGCGTTGGACAGGGGCCTGATGGGCAGCCCCAGCATTTT; CDR3 protein: CSVGQGPDGQPQHF
V gene: TRBV3-1; D gene: TRBD1; clone size: .; J gene: TRBJ1-5; CDR3 DNA: TGTGCCAGCAGCCAAGCAGGGGGCGGACATGGGCCCCAGCATTTT; CDR3 protein: CASSQAGGGHGPQHF
V gene: TRBV25-1; D gene: TRBD1; clone size: .; J gene: TRBJ1-3; CDR3 DNA: TGTGCCAGCAGTGAATATCCGGGACAGAACTCTGGAAACACCATATATTTT; CDR3 protein: CASSEYPGQNSGNTIYF
V gene: TRBV19; D gene: .; clone size: .; J gene: TRBJ1-1; CDR3 DNA: TGTGCCAGTAGTACAAACAGCGGAGCTGACACTGAAGCTTTCTTT; CDR3 protein: CASSTNSGADTEAFF
V gene: TRBV18; D gene: TRBD2; clone size: few; J gene: TRBJ2-1; CDR3 DNA: TGTGCCAGCTCACGGACTAGCGGGACCCCTGAGGACAATGAGCAGTTCTTC; CDR3 protein: CASSRTSGTPEDNEQFF
V gene: TRBV2; D gene: .; clone size: .; J gene: TRBJ1-5; CDR3 DNA: TGTGCCAGCAGCGACAGCGTTTATAGCAATCAGCCCCAGCATTTT; CDR3 protein: CASSDSVYSNQPQHF
V gene: TRBV7-2; D gene: TRBD1; clone size: many; J gene: TRBJ2-5; CDR3 DNA: TGTGCCAGCAGCCCTGACAGGGGTGGAGAGACCCAGTACTTC; CDR3 protein: CASSPDRGGETQYF
V gene: TRBV3-1; D gene: .; clone size: few; J gene: TRBJ1-2; CDR3 DNA: TGTGCCAGCAGCCGGGCCTTGGAAGGCTACACCTTC; CDR3 protein: CASSRALEGYTF
V gene: TRBV5-1; D gene: .; clone size: .; J gene: TRBJ2-1; CDR3 DNA: TGCGCCAGCAGCTGGAGGGGGGGCCTCGATGAGCAGTTCTTC; CDR3 protein: CASSWRGGLDEQFF
V gene: TRBV20-1; D gene: .; clone size: .; J gene: TRBJ2-2; CDR3 DNA: TGCAGTGCTAGAGGTGCGGACACCGGGGAGCTGTTTTTT; CDR3 protein: CSARGADTGELFF
V gene: TRBV15; D gene: TRBD1; clone size: .; J gene: TRBJ2-7; CDR3 DNA: TGTGCCACCAGCCAGGGGGACAACCGCTACGAGCAGTACTTC; CDR3 protein: CATSQGDNRYEQYF
V gene: TRBV7-9; D gene: .; clone size: .; J gene: TRBJ2-7; CDR3 DNA: TGTGCCAGCAGCTCTCGGGACCCTGGGCGATACGAGCAGTACTTC; CDR3 protein: CASSSRDPGRYEQYF
V gene: TRBV6-1; D gene: .; clone size: .; J gene: TRBJ1-5; CDR3 DNA: TGTGCCAGCAGTACCGGGGGTGGCAATCAGCCCCAGCATTTT; CDR3 protein: CASSTGGGNQPQHF
V gene: TRBV30; D gene: .; clone size: .; J gene: TRBJ1-2; CDR3 DNA: TGTGCCTGGAGCATTCGGGTCGGCTACACCTTC; CDR3 protein: CAWSIRVGYTF
V gene: TRBV20-1; D gene: TRBD2; clone size: few; J gene: TRBJ2-5; CDR3 DNA: TGCAGTGCTAGGGTCGGGCTAGCGGGGTACCAAGAGACCCAGTACTTC; CDR3 protein: CSARVGLAGYQETQYF
V gene: TRBV29-1; D gene: TRBD2; clone size: many; J gene: TRBJ2-3; CDR3 DNA: TGCAGCGAACTAGCGGGGATAACAGATACGCAGTATTTT; CDR3 protein: CSELAGITDTQYF
V gene: TRBV7-2; D gene: .; clone size: few; J gene: TRBJ1-5; CDR3 DNA: TGTGCCAGCAGCAGCAGGGGTAGTCAGCCCCAGCATTTT; CDR3 protein: CASSSRGSQPQHF
V gene: TRBV20-1; D gene: .; clone size: many; J gene: TRBJ2-7; CDR3 DNA: TGCAGTGCTAGAGAGGTCAACTCCTACGAGCAGTACTTC; CDR3 protein: CSAREVNSYEQYF
V gene: TRBV6-5; D gene: TRBD2; clone size: many; J gene: TRBJ2-3; CDR3 DNA: TGTGCCAGCAGTTACTGGGGGACTAGCGGGGGGGGTACAGATACGCAGTATTTT; CDR3 protein: CASSYWGTSGGGTDTQYF
V gene: TRBV18; D gene: .; clone size: few; J gene: TRBJ1-5; CDR3 DNA: TGTGCCAGCTCACCCCGGGACGGTAGCAATCAGCCCCAGCATTTT; CDR3 protein: CASSPRDGSNQPQHF
V gene: TRBV4-1; D gene: TRBD1; clone size: .; J gene: TRBJ1-5; CDR3 DNA: TGCGCCAGCAGTCGAATTACAGGGGGTAATCAGCCCCAGCATTTT; CDR3 protein: CASSRITGGNQPQHF
V gene: TRBV7-8; D gene: TRBD1; clone size: .; J gene: TRBJ1-3; CDR3 DNA: TGTGCCAGCAGCTTTGGCTACAGGGGGCGTTGGGGGAACACCATATATTTT; CDR3 protein: CASSFGYRGRWGNTIYF
V gene: TRBV12-3/TRBV12-4; D gene: TRBD1; clone size: few; J gene: TRBJ2-1; CDR3 DNA: TGTGCCAGCACTAGCCCCCCGGGACAGGGTCTAGATGAGCAGTTCTTC; CDR3 protein: CASTSPPGQGLDEQFF
V gene: TRBV5-1; D gene: TRBD2; clone size: .; J gene: TRBJ2-7; CDR3 DNA: TGCGCCAGCAGCTTGAGGTTAGCGGGGGCGTCCTACGAGCAGTACTTC; CDR3 protein: CASSLRLAGASYEQYF
V gene: TRBV12-3/TRBV12-4; D gene: .; clone size: many; J gene: TRBJ2-3; CDR3 DNA: TGTGCCAGCAGTCGTAGAAGGCCCAAGCCCGACACAGATACGCAGTATTTT; CDR3 protein: CASSRRRPKPDTDTQYF
V gene: TRBV20-1; D gene: .; clone size: .; J gene: TRBJ2-1; CDR3 DNA: TGCAGTGCTAGGGGGTGGGGCAGACAATTCTCCTACAATGAGCAGTTCTTC; CDR3 protein: CSARGWGRQFSYNEQFF
V gene: TRBV5-1; D gene: TRBD1; clone size: many; J gene: TRBJ1-1; CDR3 DNA: TGCGCCAGCAGCTTGCAGGGGGGACTGAACACTGAAGCTTTCTTT; CDR3 protein: CASSLQGGLNTEAFF
V gene: TRBV6-5; D gene: .; clone size: .; J gene: TRBJ2-1; CDR3 DNA: TGTGCCAGCAGTTACCCTGGACCCGACAATGAGCAGTTCTTC; CDR3 protein: CASSYPGPDNEQFF
V gene: TRBV7-2; D gene: TRBD1; clone size: many; J gene: TRBJ2-7; CDR3 DNA: TGTGCCAGCAGCTCGGTCTGGACAGGGACCTACGAGCAGTACTTC; CDR3 protein: CASSSVWTGTYEQYF
V gene: TRBV12-3/TRBV12-4; D gene: TRBD1; clone size: few; J gene: TRBJ1-6; CDR3 DNA: TGTGCCAGCAGTTTAAATGCAGGGACAGGGAATTCACCCCTCCACTTT; CDR3 protein: CASSLNAGTGNSPLHF
V gene: TRBV10-3; D gene: TRBD2; clone size: few; J gene: TRBJ2-7; CDR3 DNA: TGTGCCACCGGAGGGGGACTAGCGTTCTACGAGCAGTACTTC; CDR3 protein: CATGGGLAFYEQYF
V gene: TRBV6-1; D gene: .; clone size: .; J gene: TRBJ2-1; CDR3 DNA: TGTGCCAGCAGCCCTTTGGGTAGCCTCCTTTACAATGAGCAGTTCTTC; CDR3 protein: CASSPLGSLLYNEQFF
V gene: TRBV20-1; D gene: TRBD2; clone size: .; J gene: TRBJ2-3; CDR3 DNA: TGCAGTGCAAGAGCGGGGAGCACAGATACGCAGTATTTT; CDR3 protein: CSARAGSTDTQYF
V gene: TRBV5-1; D gene: .; clone size: .; J gene: TRBJ2-5; CDR3 DNA: TGCGCCAGCAGCCAACCGGGCAGCGAAGAGACCCAGTACTTC; CDR3 protein: CASSQPGSEETQYF
V gene: TRBV29-1; D gene: .; clone size: few; J gene: TRBJ1-5; CDR3 DNA: TGCAGCGTTGCACAGGGCAATCAGCCCCAGCATTTT; CDR3 protein: CSVAQGNQPQHF
V gene: TRBV9; D gene: .; clone size: .; J gene: TRBJ2-7; CDR3 DNA: TGTGCCAGCAGCGTAGGTGGCCAGACGTCCGAGCAGTACTTC; CDR3 protein: CASSVGGQTSEQYF
V gene: TRBV6-2/TRBV6-3; D gene: .; clone size: many; J gene: TRBJ1-1; CDR3 DNA: TGTGCCAGCAGCCTTGACAGAACCATGAACACTGAAGCTTTCTTT; CDR3 protein: CASSLDRTMNTEAFF
V gene: TRBV7-8; D gene: .; clone size: few; J gene: TRBJ2-7; CDR3 DNA: TGTGCCAGCAGCTTTAGGGGGGCCAGGTACGAGCAGTACTTC; CDR3 protein: CASSFRGARYEQYF
V gene: TRBV6-5; D gene: .; clone size: .; J gene: TRBJ2-7; CDR3 DNA: TGTGCCAGCAGTTACTCGGCAGCGACCTACGAGCAGTACTTC; CDR3 protein: CASSYSAATYEQYF
V gene: TRBV7-9; D gene: .; clone size: few; J gene: TRBJ2-7; CDR3 DNA: TGTGCCAGCAGCCCTAACAACTACGAGCAGTACTTC; CDR3 protein: CASSPNNYEQYF
V gene: TRBV10-3; D gene: .; clone size: many; J gene: TRBJ2-7; CDR3 DNA: TGTGCCATCAGTTTAGCGGTCGGCTACGAGCAGTACTTC; CDR3 protein: CAISLAVGYEQYF
V gene: TRBV6-2/TRBV6-3; D gene: .; clone size: few; J gene: TRBJ1-1; CDR3 DNA: TGTGCCAGCAGTTACTCGGGGCAGGGGAACACTGAAGCTTTCTTT; CDR3 protein: CASSYSGQGNTEAFF
V gene: TRBV18; D gene: .; clone size: few; J gene: TRBJ1-2; CDR3 DNA: TGTGCCAGCTCACCGCGCGGGGACGGTCATGGCTACACCTTC; CDR3 protein: CASSPRGDGHGYTF
V gene: TRBV12-3/TRBV12-4; D gene: .; clone size: many; J gene: TRBJ2-7; CDR3 DNA: TGTGCCAGCAGTCCGTCCCAAGCAGACGAGCAGTACTTC; CDR3 protein: CASSPSQADEQYF
V gene: TRBV24-1; D gene: .; clone size: many; J gene: TRBJ1-5; CDR3 DNA: TGTGCCACCAGTGATCGGACTTATAGCAATCAGCCCCAGCATTTT; CDR3 protein: CATSDRTYSNQPQHF
V gene: TRBV20-1; D gene: TRBD2; clone size: few; J gene: TRBJ2-1; CDR3 DNA: TGCAGTGCTAGAGGAGGGCGGGGGTCCTACAATGAGCAGTTCTTC; CDR3 protein: CSARGGRGSYNEQFF
V gene: TRBV2; D gene: .; clone size: few; J gene: TRBJ2-5; CDR3 DNA: TGTGCCACCAATGGAGGGGAAGAGACCCAGTACTTC; CDR3 protein: CATNGGEETQYF
V gene: TRBV18; D gene: .; clone size: few; J gene: TRBJ1-3; CDR3 DNA: TGTGCCAGCTCACCAGCCGGGCGGCGGCTCGGCTCTGGAAACACCATATATTTT; CDR3 protein: CASSPAGRRLGSGNTIYF
V gene: TRBV10-3; D gene: .; clone size: .; J gene: TRBJ2-7; CDR3 DNA: TGTGCCATCACGGATGAAACGCTCGGGGGCTACGAGCAGTACTTC; CDR3 protein: CAITDETLGGYEQYF
V gene: TRBV29-1; D gene: .; clone size: .; J gene: TRBJ2-7; CDR3 DNA: TGCAGCGTCGTGGAGGGGGCGGGAGAGATGTACTTC; CDR3 protein: CSVVEGAGEMYF
V gene: TRBV25-1; D gene: .; clone size: .; J gene: TRBJ1-6; CDR3 DNA: TGTGCCAGCAGTGCTGCAGGGAGATCACCCCTCCACTTT; CDR3 protein: CASSAAGRSPLHF
V gene: TRBV10-3; D gene: .; clone size: few; J gene: TRBJ2-2; CDR3 DNA: TGTGCCATCAGTGAGGAGGGAGGATGGGGGTCCATACAAGCAAACACCGGGGAGCTGTTTTTT; CDR3 protein: CAISEEGGWGSIQANTGELFF
V gene: TRBV24-1; D gene: TRBD1; clone size: .; J gene: TRBJ2-2; CDR3 DNA: TGTGCCACCAGGGGGACAGGGGTGAACACCGGGGAGCTGTTTTTT; CDR3 protein: CATRGTGVNTGELFF
V gene: TRBV2; D gene: .; clone size: .; J gene: TRBJ2-5; CDR3 DNA: TGTGCCAGCAGTGAAACCCAAGAGACCCAGTACTTC; CDR3 protein: CASSETQETQYF
V gene: TRBV12-3/TRBV12-4; D gene: TRBD1; clone size: .; J gene: TRBJ2-3; CDR3 DNA: TGTGCCAGCAGCGCCGGGACAGGGATTACAGATACGCAGTATTTT; CDR3 protein: CASSAGTGITDTQYF